Presented here are 8 T cell receptor beta chains from one specimen sequenced in a study of blood T cell repertoires in COVID-19. Sequenced by immunoSEQ multiplex PCR; TCRdb stores in-frame clones only, minus some. The table shows about 240,000 clones, with about 87% occurring only once. The sequenced sample consisted of PBMCs or T cells enriched from blood (not recorded which). The receptors derive from a woman aged 30 to 39 with acute COVID-19.

This chain uses TRBV4-1 with TRBJ2-3; 12 nucleotides match TRBD2. Germline CDR1 reads MGHRA; CDR2 reads YSYEKL. The CDR3 is 15 amino acids. Losses at the gene ends were 3 bases for V and 5 bases for J; bases not matched to a gene: 3. The CDR3 DNA reads as TGCGCCAGCAGCCATAGGACTAGCGGGGTAGATACGCAGTATTTT. Translating it yields CASSHRTSGVDTQYF.

The chain employs TRBV6-1 and TRBJ1-6; 7 bases are shared with TRBD1. The length of the CDR3 is 15 residues. V shed 3 bases and J 6 bases; nucleotides not matched to a gene: 5. From germline, CDR1 is MNHNS and CDR2 SASEGT. The CDR3 DNA reads TGTGCCAGCAGTGACCCGGGACAGATTAATTCACCCCTCCACTTT. Translation gives CASSDPGQINSPLHF.

The chain combines TRBV4-1 with TRBJ1-2, with D perhaps matching TRBD1 (5 bases). V was cut by 4 bases and J by 2 bases, with 8 bases left in between. Germline CDR1 is MGHRA and CDR2 is YSYEKL. The CDR3 consists of 13 residues. The CDR3 region is CASSPGLNYGYTF. CDR3 coding DNA: TGCGCCAGCAGCCCGGGACTGAACTATGGCTACACCTTC.

The chain carries TRBV19 and TRBJ2-4; perhaps TRBD1 as D (6 bases). This CDR3 has 16 amino acids. The germline CDR1 and CDR2 sequences are LNHDA and SQIVND (reference sequence). Trimming removed 4 bases from V and 0 bases from J, with 13 bases in between. The CDR3 spells CASSTDRRLAKNIQYF. The CDR3, as DNA: TGTGCCAGTAGTACCGACAGGCGCCTAGCCAAAAACATTCAGTACTTC.

The chain employs TRBV5-4 and TRBJ1-1; 8 nucleotides agree with TRBD1. Germline V gives CDR1 SGHNT, CDR2 YYREEE (reference sequence). Trimming removed 3 bases from V and 1 base from J; junction bases left unmatched: 5. The length of the CDR3 is 15 residues. The CDR3 reads CASSSWTGRNTEAFF. As DNA, the CDR3 is TGTGCCAGCAGCTCGTGGACAGGGAGGAACACTGAAGCTTTCTTT.

The gene calls are TRBV7-8 and TRBJ2-5; 13 bases map to TRBD2. Trimming cost V 10 bases and J 2 bases; bases outside gene matches: 10. CDR3 size: 16 residues. CDR1 SGHVS and CDR2 FQNEAQ come from the germline V gene. This CDR3 reads CAIPLPGLAGQETQYF. The CDR3 DNA is TGTGCCATCCCCCTTCCGGGACTAGCGGGGCAAGAGACCCAGTACTTC.

DNA of the CDR3: TGTGCCAGTAGTGTATACAGGGGGATTAGCAATCAGCCCCAGCATTTT. It specifies CASSVYRGISNQPQHF. J is TRBJ1-5 and V is TRBV19; 8 bases fit TRBD1. Germline V lookup: CDR1 LNHDA, CDR2 SQIVND (reference sequence). V gave up 5 bases and J gave up 0 bases; unmatched junction bases: 6. The CDR3 is 16 amino acids.

The chain couples TRBV30 to TRBJ2-1, with TRBD1 as a possible D gene (5 bases). Germline V gene data show CDR1 as GTSNPN and CDR2 as SVGIG (reference sequence). The CDR3 totals 15 residues. Trimming cost V 4 bases and J 4 bases, with 17 bases left between them. The CDR3 coding sequence is TGTGCCTGGACCCCTGTAGGGGCGAAATACAATGAGCAGTTCTTC. It yields the protein CAWTPVGAKYNEQFF.